These 25 T cell receptor beta chains originate from one sample sequenced in a study of cytomegalovirus exposure and HLA in healthy donors. PCR employed 60 Vbeta and 13 Jbeta primers. Produced via immunoSEQ multiplex PCR; TCRdb's table is partial and in-frame only. This table has 150,000 to 200,000 clones, almost 80% appearing once. The sequenced sample was PBMCs. Receptor source: a man aged 18 to 30 in good health and CMV-seropositive.

The chain carries TRBV18 and TRBJ2-2, with D possibly matching TRBD1 (5 bases). Trimming pared 1 base from V and 1 base from J, leaving 10 bases between. This CDR3 has 16 residues. Per the germline V gene, CDR1 is KGHSH and CDR2 is LQKENI. The CDR3 DNA is TGTGCCAGCTCACCACAGGGGCCCCAGAACACCGGGGAGCTGTTTTTT. It codes for CASSPQGPQNTGELFF.

CDR3 in DNA: TGTGCCAGCCCAGGGGGGAATGAGCAGTTCTTC. It yields the protein CASPGGNEQFF. The chain uses TRBV6-1 and TRBJ2-1; D possibly corresponds to TRBD1 (7 bases). The germline gives CDR1 MNHNS, CDR2 SASEGT. The CDR3 has 11 residues. V lost 8 bases and J 7 bases, leaving 9 bases between the germline ends.

The V gene is TRBV7-3, the J gene TRBJ2-2; D is ambiguous. The CDR3 is 14 residues long. The germline gives CDR1 SGHTA, CDR2 FQGTGA. Trimming removed 3 bases from V and 5 bases from J, with 10 bases in between. For the CDR3, the DNA is TGTGCCAGCAGCTTGGGTTACGGGACCGGGGAGCTGTTTTTT. Translated: CASSLGYGTGELFF.

The chain combines TRBV12-5 with TRBJ2-5; TRBD2 aligns across 9 bases. V dropped 6 bases and J dropped 4; count of bases not matched to a gene: 12. CDR1 LGHNT and CDR2 FRNRAP come from the germline V gene. This CDR3 comprises 16 residues. CDR3 in amino acids: CASGQKAGGHGETQYF. Written as DNA, the CDR3 is TGTGCTAGTGGCCAAAAGGCGGGGGGGCACGGAGAGACCCAGTACTTC.

The rearrangement uses TRBV7-9 and TRBJ2-3; possible D gene TRBD2, 6 bases. From germline, CDR1 is SEHNR and CDR2 FQNEAQ (reference sequence). The CDR3 has 15 residues. The V gene lost 3 bases and the J gene lost 2 bases, with 12 bases spanning the gap. The CDR3 region has the DNA TGTGCCAGCAGCTTGGGGAGGACCTTCACAGATACGCAGTATTTT. This codes for CASSLGRTFTDTQYF.

Here the CDR3 reads CASSSEARGTGELFF. CDR3 nucleotide sequence: TGTGCCAGCAGTTCAGAGGCCCGGGGCACCGGGGAGCTGTTTTTT. This chain uses TRBV28 with TRBJ2-2, with a weak D call TRBD2 (5 bases). The CDR3 runs to 15 residues. CDR1 and CDR2 (germline): MDHEN, SYDVKM. Trimming took 4 bases from V and 4 from J, leaving 13 bases between them.

The V and J genes are TRBV7-6 and TRBJ2-2; tentative D call: TRBD2 (6 bases). CDR3 length: 16 residues. In germline, CDR1 is SGHVS, CDR2 FNYEAQ. V was clipped by 5 bases and J by 6 bases, with 19 bases between them. The CDR3 DNA sequence: TGTGCCAGCAGCATAAAGGAGGGTTCCCCCCCCGGGGAGCTGTTTTTT. Amino acids: CASSIKEGSPPGELFF. The whole variable domain, remainder taken from reference TRBV7-6 and TRBJ2-2, is GAGVSQSPRYKVTKRGQDVALRCDPISGHVSLYWYRQALGQGPEFLTYFNYEAQQDKSGLPNDRFSAERPEGSISTLTIQRTEQRDSAMYRCASSIKEGSPPGELFFGEGSRLTVL.

The rearrangement links TRBV7-9 to TRBJ2-7, with D perhaps TRBD1 (6 bases). In germline, CDR1 is SEHNR, CDR2 FQNEAQ (reference sequence). V was trimmed by 2 bases and J by 1 base, leaving 12 bases between them. The CDR3 length is 15 residues. The CDR3 region is CASSLIEDSSYEQYF. The CDR3 DNA reads as TGTGCCAGCAGCTTAATCGAGGACAGTTCCTACGAGCAGTACTTC.

This clone has more than one count but fewer than ten. The chain recombines TRBV29-1 with TRBJ2-2; tentative D call: TRBD2 (6 bases). Deletions cut 7 bases from V and 5 bases from J, with 17 bases between. This CDR3 is built from 14 residues. Germline V lookup: CDR1 SQVTM, CDR2 ANQGSEA. CDR3 sequence reads: CSARASGLTGELFF. DNA for the CDR3: TGCAGCGCTAGAGCGTCGGGACTTACCGGGGAGCTGTTTTTT.

This rearrangement joins TRBV7-8 to TRBJ1-1, with 9 bases lining up with TRBD1. The CDR3 is 15 amino acids. CDR1 and CDR2 (germline): SGHVS, FQNEAQ. With V trimmed by 5 bases and J by 1 base, 5 bases remained unmatched. The CDR3 sequence is CASSPPTGGNTEAFF. The CDR3 DNA sequence: TGTGCCAGCAGCCCCCCGACAGGGGGGAACACTGAAGCTTTCTTT.

This chain uses TRBV7-9 with TRBJ1-4; D not resolved. This CDR3 contains 11 residues. V shed 5 bases and J shed 12 bases, with 10 bases lying between them. Germline V gives CDR1 SEHNR, CDR2 FQNEAQ (reference sequence). This CDR3 is CASSRTVELFF. CDR3 in DNA: TGTGCCAGCAGCCGAACGGTAGAACTGTTTTTT.

This clone was recorded once. This chain joins TRBV5-6 and TRBJ1-2, with D perhaps matching TRBD1 (5 bases). The CDR3 totals 14 residues. V was pared by 1 base and J by 6 bases, with 13 bases between. CDR1 is SGHDT, CDR2 YYEEEE, per germline. The CDR3 loop is CASSLIRGLDGYTF. As DNA, the CDR3 is TGTGCCAGCAGCTTGATAAGGGGATTAGATGGCTACACCTTC. The full variable domain, in which reference TRBV5-6 and TRBJ1-2 provide the parts outside the CDR3, is DAGVTQSPTHLIKTRGQQVTLRCSPKSGHDTVSWYQQALGQGPQFIFQYYEEEERQRGNFPDRFSGHQFPNYSSELNVNALLLGDSALYLCASSLIRGLDGYTFGSGTRLTVV.

The rearrangement joins TRBV9 to TRBJ2-5; tentatively, D is TRBD1 (5 bases). The CDR3 length is 15 residues. Trimming cost V 0 bases and J 3 bases, with 12 bases left between them. In germline, CDR1 is SGDLS, CDR2 YYNGEE. In DNA, the CDR3 is TGTGCCAGCAGCGTAGCTGGGGCCCGGGAAGAGACCCAGTACTTC. Translation gives CASSVAGAREETQYF.

V and J are TRBV5-6 and TRBJ2-2, with TRBD1 matching 7 bases. Losses at the gene ends were 0 bases for V and 0 bases for J; bases not matched to a gene: 5. The CDR3 contains 17 residues. Germline CDR1 reads SGHDT; CDR2 reads YYEEEE. CDR3 bases: TGTGCCAGCAGCTTGGCCACAGGGGCCCCGAACACCGGGGAGCTGTTTTTT. Amino acid sequence: CASSLATGAPNTGELFF.

This clone appeared a single time. The chain combines TRBV5-4 with TRBJ2-1, with 8 bases fitting TRBD1. Per the germline V gene, CDR1 is SGHNT and CDR2 is YYREEE (reference sequence). Trimming at V came to 4 bases and at J to 8 bases, leaving 17 bases not matched to a gene. The CDR3 spans 17 residues. The CDR3 DNA reads TGTGCCAGCAGCCCCCCGTTGGGGCAGGGGGCGCGGGATGAGCAGTTCTTC. As protein: CASSPPLGQGARDEQFF. The full variable domain, with the rest looked up from reference TRBV5-4 and TRBJ2-1, is ETGVTQSPTHLIKTRGQQVTLRCSSQSGHNTVSWYQQALGQGPQFIFQYYREEENGRGNFPPRFSGLQFPNYSSELNVNALELDDSALYLCASSPPLGQGARDEQFFGPGTRLTVL.

This clone was seen a single time. The V and J genes are TRBV19 and TRBJ2-1; 8 positions agree with TRBD1. This CDR3 has 15 amino acids. The junction had 14 bases not matched to a gene; V was cut back by 9 bases and J by 7 bases. From germline, CDR1 is LNHDA and CDR2 SQIVND (reference sequence). The CDR3 reads CASLSPGGPRNEQFF. In DNA, the CDR3 is TGTGCCAGCCTAAGCCCAGGGGGCCCTCGGAATGAGCAGTTCTTC.

The CDR3 sequence: CAWSVGLAGQGFEEQYF. In DNA, the CDR3 is TGTGCCTGGAGTGTCGGTTTGGCGGGACAGGGGTTCGAGGAGCAGTACTTC. The chain has TRBV30 and TRBJ2-7, with 10 bases fitting TRBD1. CDR3 length equals 17 residues. Unmatched junction bases numbered 15, after V lost 0 bases and J lost 7 bases. Germline V gives CDR1 GTSNPN, CDR2 SVGIG (reference sequence). The variable domain in full, completed from reference TRBV30 and TRBJ2-7, reads SQTIHQWPATLVQPVGSPLSLECTVEGTSNPNLYWYRQAAGRGLQLLFYSVGIGQISSEVPQNLSASRPQDRQFILSSKKLLLSDSGFYLCAWSVGLAGQGFEEQYFGPGTRLTVT.

This clone was seen a handful of times. The chain combines TRBV28 with TRBJ1-1, with a weak D call TRBD1 (6 bases). The germline gives CDR1 MDHEN, CDR2 SYDVKM. The CDR3 has 15 amino acids. V lost 9 bases to trimming and J lost 3 bases, with 20 bases between them. The CDR3 is CARGGRKGWDTEAFF. CDR3 bases: TGTGCCAGGGGGGGGCGGAAGGGCTGGGACACTGAAGCTTTCTTT.

CDR3 protein: CATSRDRGSEQFF. In nucleotides, the CDR3 is TGTGCCACCAGCAGGGACAGGGGGTCTGAGCAGTTCTTC. The chain employs TRBV15 and TRBJ2-1; TRBD1 matches 10 bases. The V and J ends lost 3 bases and 9 bases, in that order; junction bases with no gene match: 2. Looked up from germline, CDR1 is LNHNV and CDR2 is YYDKDF (reference sequence). The CDR3 spans 13 residues.

The chain combines TRBV6-1 with TRBJ2-7; the D gene is possibly TRBD1 (6 bases). Trimming took 3 bases from V and 0 from J, leaving 9 bases between them. This CDR3 has 14 residues. The germline V gene has CDR1 MNHNS and CDR2 SASEGT. For the CDR3, the DNA is TGTGCCAGCAGTGAGGACAGATACTCCTACGAGCAGTACTTC. This encodes CASSEDRYSYEQYF.

This sequence joins TRBV7-8 and TRBJ2-7, with D hard to call. Trimming removed 5 bases at V and 3 bases at J, with 8 bases between. This CDR3 is 12 amino acids long. Germline CDR1 and CDR2: SGHVS and FQNEAQ. The CDR3 is CASSIIDYEQYF. Written as DNA, the CDR3 is TGTGCCAGCAGCATAATAGACTACGAGCAGTACTTC.

J is TRBJ2-3 and V is TRBV5-1; the D is unclear. Germline CDR1 SGHRS, CDR2 YFSETQ. The V end lost 0 bases, the J end lost 0 bases, and 5 bases lay between the germline ends. This CDR3 is 14 amino acids long. This CDR3 reads CASSLVRSTDTQYF. The CDR3 DNA follows: TGCGCCAGCAGCTTGGTGCGGAGCACAGATACGCAGTATTTT. Complete variable domain (other parts from reference TRBV5-1 and TRBJ2-3): KAGVTQTPRYLIKTRGQQVTLSCSPISGHRSVSWYQQTPGQGLQFLFEYFSETQRNKGNFPGRFSGRQFSNSRSEMNVSTLELGDSALYLCASSLVRSTDTQYFGPGTRLTVL.

This chain uses TRBV7-2 with TRBJ2-7; 9 bases match TRBD1. CDR1 is SGHTA and CDR2 is FQGNSA in the germline V gene. There are 14 residues in the CDR3. V dropped 3 bases and J dropped 1; count of bases not matched to a gene: 1. The CDR3, as DNA: TGTGCCAGCAGCTTCGGGACAGGGTCCTACGAGCAGTACTTC. It codes for CASSFGTGSYEQYF.

This clone turned up a few times. The chain uses TRBV28 and TRBJ2-6; D ambiguous. The V gene lost 5 bases and the J gene lost 1 base, with 9 bases spanning the gap. Germline V CDR1 and CDR2: MDHEN, SYDVKM. CDR3 length: 15 residues. The DNA for the CDR3 is TGTGCCAGCAGTCCGATTAGATCTGGGGCCAACGTCCTGACTTTC. This codes for CASSPIRSGANVLTF.

This clone was seen a handful of times. This chain uses TRBV7-9 with TRBJ1-1; TRBD1 aligns across 7 bases. The V and J ends lost 4 bases and 0 bases, in that order; junction bases with no gene match: 2. This CDR3 is built from 14 residues. Germline CDR1 and CDR2: SEHNR and FQNEAQ (reference sequence). This CDR3 is CASSSDRLNTEAFF. The CDR3 bases are TGTGCCAGCAGCTCGGACAGGCTGAACACTGAAGCTTTCTTT.